A single sample gave rise to the 8 T cell receptor beta chains below, sequenced in a study of breast tumors, draining lymph nodes, adjacent tissues. From the multiplex PCR reads, TCRdb called clonotypes with MiXCR, one entry per CDR3 protein. This table has 20,000 to 25,000 distinct CDR3 sequences, under 60% appearing once. What was sequenced was breast tumor tissue. These receptors came from a female donor with breast cancer. Some clones in this sample may be carry-over from other donors' samples.

As concerns this clonotype: Germline is not matched at one junction end, which may reflect a read error. The CDR3 loop reads CRARDPAGGYNEQYF. The DNA of the CDR3 is TGCAGAGCTAGAGATCCAGCGGGAGGCTACAACGAGCAGTACTTC. The chain is built from TRBV20-1 and TRBJ2-7; 9 bases align to TRBD2. The CDR3 loop spans 15 amino acids. CDR1 is DFQATT and CDR2 is SNEGSKA in the germline V gene (reference sequence).

The gene calls are TRBV12-3 or TRBV12-4 and TRBJ2-1; no definite D call. The CDR3 is 14 residues long. V dropped 3 bases and J dropped 8 bases, with 14 bases sitting between them. The CDR3 protein is CASSFQLGSHEQFF. The CDR3 region has the DNA TGTGCCAGCAGTTTCCAGCTTGGCAGCCATGAGCAGTTCTTC.

The table lists this clonotype with many counts. This may be a read error, as it is one base from a much larger clone. J is TRBJ1-2 and V is TRBV5-6; 8 bases agree with TRBD1. CDR1 SGHDT and CDR2 YYEEEE come from the germline V gene. Trimming removed 9 bases from V and 4 bases from J; junction bases left unmatched: 8. The length of the CDR3 is 13 residues. CDR3 protein: CATNPTGAYGYTF. CDR3 DNA sequence: TGTGCCACAAATCCGACAGGGGCCTATGGCTACACCTTC.

By share of the sample, this clonotype is medium-sized. V is TRBV20-1 and J is TRBJ1-2, with D possibly matching TRBD1 (6 bases). Germline CDR1 and CDR2: DFQATT and SNEGSKA (reference sequence). Trimming left V 0 bases short and J 3 bases short, with 14 bases between. This CDR3 region has 15 residues. The CDR3 spells CSARDPGRGHYGYTF. The CDR3 DNA sequence: TGCAGTGCTAGAGATCCGGGCAGGGGACACTATGGCTACACCTTC.

This clonotype was counted at least ten times. A much more abundant neighbour one base away suggests this may be a read error. The rearrangement joins TRBV20-1 to TRBJ2-7; 7 bases are a match to TRBD1. Germline lookup yields CDR1 DFQATT and CDR2 SNEGSKA (reference sequence). The CDR3 loop spans 14 amino acids. With V trimmed by 7 bases and J by 8 bases, 17 bases remained unmatched. CDR3 DNA sequence: TGCAGTGGAGCCGGGACAGCGACGGGTGCCAAGCAGTACTTC. This encodes CSGAGTATGAKQYF.

This clonotype was picked up one time. The chain carries TRBV15 and TRBJ1-4; perhaps TRBD1 as D (5 bases). The CDR3 length is 14 residues. V lost 1 base to trimming and J lost 10 bases, with 13 bases between them. In germline, CDR1 is LNHNV, CDR2 YYDKDF (reference sequence). Here the CDR3 DNA reads TGTGCCACCAGCAGAGTGACCTTGGGGGGAAAACTGTTTTTT. Translation: CATSRVTLGGKLFF.

In this sample, this clonotype turned up many times. J is TRBJ2-5 and V is TRBV7-2, with D possibly being TRBD2 (7 bases). The CDR3 has 17 residues. Trimming cost V 3 bases and J 4 bases, with 21 bases left between them. Germline assignment: CDR1 SGHTA and CDR2 FQGNSA. CDR3 loop: CASSFRLDLRGGETQYF. CDR3 sequence (DNA): TGTGCCAGCAGCTTCCGACTAGATTTGAGGGGGGGAGAGACCCAGTACTTC.

This clonotype appeared once. The chain couples TRBV7-2 to TRBJ2-3; 10 nucleotides match TRBD2. The CDR3 runs 15 residues. Losses at the gene ends were 2 bases for V and 3 bases for J; bases not matched to a gene: 2. The germline gives CDR1 SGHTA, CDR2 FQGNSA. The chain's CDR3 is CASSLNSGRTDTQYF. DNA of the CDR3: TGTGCCAGCAGCTTAAATAGCGGGAGGACAGATACGCAGTATTTT.